This is a list of T cell receptor beta chains from one sample in a study of PD-1 blockade in classical Hodgkin lymphoma. Sequencing used immunoSEQ multiplex PCR; TCRdb keeps in-frame clones, though not all of them. Here the sample spans about 24,000 clones, under 95% being singletons. Sequenced: CD4+ T cells from blood. The receptors originated from a human donor with classical Hodgkin lymphoma. Each CDR3 is given without its conserved first and last residue. D genes are given only for firm matches. Size values are once, few and many counts, or a class for expanded clones, and some rows have none.

clone_size: NA; d_call: NA; v_call: TRBV11-2; cdr3_aa: ASSLFGGGYSYNEQF
clone_size: NA; d_call: NA; v_call: TRBV7-2; cdr3_aa: ASSLLWFIGSLSEQY
clone_size: NA; d_call: NA; v_call: TRBV19; cdr3_aa: ASSGGGQPQH
clone_size: NA; d_call: NA; v_call: TRBV2; cdr3_aa: ASTSLRQSMNTEAF
clone_size: NA; d_call: NA; v_call: TRBV21-1; cdr3_aa: ASSKVRSYEQY
clone_size: NA; d_call: NA; v_call: TRBV5-1; cdr3_aa: ASSSGITGELF
clone_size: NA; d_call: TRBD2; v_call: TRBV6-5; cdr3_aa: ASSGGLAGYEQY
clone_size: NA; d_call: TRBD2; v_call: TRBV28; cdr3_aa: ANSSRLAGALTGELF
clone_size: NA; d_call: TRBD1; v_call: TRBV15; cdr3_aa: ATRGDRGLEKLF
clone_size: NA; d_call: NA; v_call: TRBV9; cdr3_aa: ASSVGVGPHYEQY
clone_size: NA; d_call: NA; v_call: TRBV6-6; cdr3_aa: ASRDSAGDEQY
clone_size: once; d_call: NA; v_call: TRBV10-3; cdr3_aa: AISESTSPYEQY
clone_size: NA; d_call: TRBD1; v_call: TRBV15; cdr3_aa: ATSRKQYGTGIYEQY
clone_size: NA; d_call: NA; v_call: TRBV11-3; cdr3_aa: ASSSLAGTDTQY
clone_size: NA; d_call: TRBD1; v_call: TRBV9; cdr3_aa: ASSLGQGTDTQY
clone_size: NA; d_call: NA; v_call: TRBV7-3; cdr3_aa: ASSLSGSYEQY
clone_size: NA; d_call: TRBD2; v_call: TRBV19; cdr3_aa: ASSRGRGLAGASGRIQY
clone_size: NA; d_call: NA; v_call: TRBV21-1; cdr3_aa: ASSKERTGGQETQY
clone_size: NA; d_call: TRBD1; v_call: TRBV18; cdr3_aa: ASSLGTGSNSYEQY
clone_size: NA; d_call: TRBD1; v_call: TRBV11-2; cdr3_aa: ASSLARDSSFYGYT
clone_size: NA; d_call: NA; v_call: TRBV7-9; cdr3_aa: ASSLVPNQETQY
clone_size: NA; d_call: NA; v_call: TRBV12-1; cdr3_aa: ASSFVRTGNKGSNQPQH
clone_size: NA; d_call: NA; v_call: TRBV9; cdr3_aa: ASTGSSYNSPLH
clone_size: NA; d_call: TRBD1; v_call: TRBV18; cdr3_aa: ASSPLPPRTGEGEKLF
clone_size: NA; d_call: TRBD1; v_call: TRBV29-1; cdr3_aa: SATDRASGSYEQY
clone_size: NA; d_call: TRBD1; v_call: TRBV10-2; cdr3_aa: ASSAQTGSNEQF
clone_size: NA; d_call: TRBD2; v_call: TRBV11-2; cdr3_aa: ASSLTRLAGGRYEQF
clone_size: NA; d_call: NA; v_call: TRBV5-4; cdr3_aa: ASSTPGGGADGYT
clone_size: NA; d_call: TRBD2; v_call: TRBV9; cdr3_aa: ASSGTSGGLRTDTQY
clone_size: NA; d_call: NA; v_call: TRBV21-1; cdr3_aa: ASSKFRRGQGVDIQY
clone_size: NA; d_call: NA; v_call: TRBV11-3; cdr3_aa: ASSLDGTPYNEQF
clone_size: NA; d_call: TRBD1; v_call: TRBV7-2; cdr3_aa: ASSLTGMGAGELF